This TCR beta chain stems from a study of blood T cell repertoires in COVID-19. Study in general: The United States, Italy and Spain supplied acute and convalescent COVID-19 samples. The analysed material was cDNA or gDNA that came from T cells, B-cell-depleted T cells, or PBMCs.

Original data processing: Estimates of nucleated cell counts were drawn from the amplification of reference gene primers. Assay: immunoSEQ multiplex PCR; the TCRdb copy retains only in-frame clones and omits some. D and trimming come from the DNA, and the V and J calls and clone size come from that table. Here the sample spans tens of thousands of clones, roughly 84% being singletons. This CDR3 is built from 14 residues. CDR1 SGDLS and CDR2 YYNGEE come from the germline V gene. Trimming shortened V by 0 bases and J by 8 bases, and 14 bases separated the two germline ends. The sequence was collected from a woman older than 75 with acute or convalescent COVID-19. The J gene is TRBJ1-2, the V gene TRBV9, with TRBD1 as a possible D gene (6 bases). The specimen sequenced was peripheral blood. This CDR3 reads CASSVGGGAQGYTF. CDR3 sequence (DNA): TGTGCCAGCAGCGTAGGAGGGGGGGCGCAAGGCTACACCTTC.